The 27 T cell receptor beta chains listed next were all sequenced from one sample in a study of regulatory T cells in long-lasting Graves disease. Regarding time point: newly diagnosed GD, antithyroid drugs for less than 3 months. Isolated PBMC RNA provided the starting material for the TCR library. Construction of TCR beta libraries relied on iRepertoire HTBI primers and on Arm-PCR targeting CDR3 regions. TCRdb redid the calling of the multiplex PCR reads with MiXCR, one entry per CDR3 protein. This sample has a few hundred thousand distinct CDR3 sequences; 12% occur once, and the top ten carry about 19%. Separately, the same data were catalogued under a study of T cells in Graves' hyperthyroidism and ophthalmopathy.

The specimen was peripheral blood mononuclear cells (PBMCs), collected at new diagnosis, from a patient treated with antithyroid drugs. All receptors derive from a woman between 18 and 29 years old with Graves disease.

V is TRBV2 and J is TRBJ1-1; 8 positions agree with TRBD1. From germline, CDR1 is SNHLY and CDR2 FYNNEI. There are 15 residues in the CDR3. V was clipped by 5 bases and J by 4 bases; unmatched bases: 9. CDR3: CASSKGQGTGTEAFF. The CDR3 bases are TGTGCCAGCAGTAAAGGACAGGGTACGGGCACTGAAGCTTTCTTT.

The gene calls are TRBV20-1 and TRBJ2-7, with 9 bases identical to TRBD2. Germline V gives CDR1 DFQATT, CDR2 SNEGSKA (reference sequence). The length of the CDR3 is 14 residues. The V segment lost 5 bases and the J segment 4 bases; nucleotides outside the gene matches: 9. CDR3 nucleotide sequence: TGCAGTGCTGACCCGCTAGCGGGATATTACGAGCAGTACTTC. It codes for CSADPLAGYYEQYF.

This clonotype was counted at least ten times. The J gene is TRBJ1-2, the V gene TRBV30; weak D call: TRBD1 (5 bases). Trimming cost V 2 bases and J 4 bases, with 11 bases left between them. Germline V gene data show CDR1 as GTSNPN and CDR2 as SVGIG (reference sequence). This CDR3 region has 13 residues. This chain's CDR3 is CAWSFAGSYGYTF. CDR3 DNA: TGTGCCTGGAGTTTCGCAGGGAGCTATGGCTACACCTTC.

This clonotype occurred many times. The chain couples TRBV11-2 to TRBJ2-5, with TRBD1 matching 8 bases. Germline trimming cut 5 bases from V and 5 bases from J; bases unmatched to any gene: 16. The CDR3 runs 17 residues. Germline CDR1 SGHAT, CDR2 FQNNGV. The DNA for the CDR3 is TGTGCCAGCAGCCAATTCCATTTAGGACAGGGCTGGGAGACCCAGTACTTC. Amino acids: CASSQFHLGQGWETQYF.

This clonotype was seen a handful of times. This rearrangement joins TRBV29-1 to TRBJ1-4; TRBD1 aligns across 8 bases. This CDR3 is built from 13 residues. Germline V gene data show CDR1 as SQVTM and CDR2 as ANQGSEA. J was trimmed by 7 bases and V by 5 bases; bases with no gene match: 6. CDR3 loop: CSVLQGGSEKLFF. The CDR3 DNA follows: TGCAGCGTTTTACAGGGGGGGAGTGAAAAACTGTTTTTT.

This clonotype was detected ten times or more. The chain joins TRBV6-2 or TRBV6-3 to TRBJ2-7; D unresolved. From germline, CDR1 is MNHEY and CDR2 SVGEGT. This CDR3 has 13 amino acids. The V end was cut by 5 bases, the J end by 3 bases, with 11 bases between. The CDR3 nucleotides are TGTGCCAGCAGTGACGGGTTGTACTACGAGCAGTACGTC. Protein product: CASSDGLYYEQYV.

At least ten counts were recorded for this clonotype. This chain uses TRBV19 with TRBJ1-1, with unresolved D. CDR1 is LNHDA, CDR2 SQIVND, per germline (reference sequence). This CDR3 region has 14 residues. Deletions cut 3 bases from V and 2 bases from J, with 10 bases between. Here the CDR3 DNA reads TGTGCCAGTAGTATCACGTCGTACAACACTGAAGCTTTCTTT. Residues: CASSITSYNTEAFF.

This clonotype was observed at least ten times. The chain recombines TRBV27 with TRBJ1-2; D is perhaps TRBD1 (5 bases). Trimming removed 6 bases at V and 2 bases at J, with 16 bases between. This CDR3 is built from 15 residues. Germline V CDR1 and CDR2: MNHEY, SMNVEV (reference sequence). This chain's CDR3 is CASRNSGWGNYGYTF. DNA for the CDR3: TGTGCCAGCAGGAACTCAGGGTGGGGGAACTATGGCTACACCTTC.

In its sample, this clonotype was seen many times. This chain joins TRBV7-2 and TRBJ1-1; D uncertain. This CDR3 spans 14 amino acids. Germline V CDR1 and CDR2: SGHTA, FQGNSA. Trimming removed 2 bases from V and 0 bases from J, with 7 bases in between. CDR3 nucleotide sequence: TGTGCCAGCAGCTTACCAATGGTGAACACTGAAGCTTTCTTT. Its protein product is CASSLPMVNTEAFF.

This clonotype was detected ten times or more. The gene calls are TRBV10-3 and TRBJ2-7; TRBD1 is a possible D gene (7 bases). The V gene lost 6 bases and the J gene lost 0 bases, with 12 bases spanning the gap. This CDR3 spans 14 amino acids. Germline loops: CDR1 ENHRY, CDR2 SYGVKD. The DNA of the CDR3 is TGTGCCATCAGGGCCCAGGGGGGCTCCTACGAGCAGTACTTC. This gives the protein CAIRAQGGSYEQYF.

This clonotype was counted many times. This chain joins TRBV5-1 and TRBJ1-1; D is undetermined. Trimming cost V 0 bases and J 4 bases, with 4 bases left between them. Germline assignment: CDR1 SGHRS and CDR2 YFSETQ. The CDR3 is 12 residues long. In DNA, the CDR3 is TGCGCCAGCAGCTTGGAGGGCACTGAAGCTTTCTTT. It is translated as CASSLEGTEAFF.

This clonotype has a handful of counts. This chain joins TRBV5-1 and TRBJ2-5; 13 bases are shared with TRBD2. Per the germline V gene, CDR1 is SGHRS and CDR2 is YFSETQ. There are 15 residues in the CDR3. V lost 7 bases to trimming and J lost 0 bases; unmatched junction nucleotides: 3. CDR3 sequence (DNA): TGCGCCAGCGGAGGACTAGCGGGGGACCAAGAGACCCAGTACTTC. This gives the protein CASGGLAGDQETQYF.

Concerning this clonotype: A much larger clonotype is one base distant, so this may be a read error. The CDR3 DNA follows: TGTGCCAGCAGCTCCTTGGGACTAGCGGGAGGAAGCTCCTACAATGGGCAGTTCTTC. Its translation is CASSSLGLAGGSSYNGQFF. The chain recombines TRBV7-9 with TRBJ2-1, with 15 positions matching TRBD2. CDR1 and CDR2 (germline): SEHNR, FQNEAQ (reference sequence). The CDR3 sequence is 19 residues long. The entire variable domain, with the rest obtained from reference TRBV7-9 and TRBJ2-1, is as follows: DTGVSQNPRHKITKRGQNVTFRCDPISEHNRLYWYRQTLGQGPEFLTYFQNEAQLEKSRLLSDRFSAERPKGSFSTLEIQRTEQGDSAMYLCASSSLGLAGGSSYNGQFFGPGTRLTVL.

This clonotype was seen only a few times. The gene calls are TRBV12-3 or TRBV12-4 and TRBJ2-1; D remains unclear. The V gene lost 5 bases and the J gene lost 7 bases, with 9 bases spanning the gap. The CDR3 has 12 amino acids. For the CDR3, the DNA is TGTGCCAGCAGTCCCCGGTGGAATGAGCAGTTCTTC. Its protein product is CASSPRWNEQFF.

This clonotype was seen only a few times. V is TRBV6-4 and J is TRBJ1-4; D is unresolved. V was trimmed by 4 bases and J by 0 bases, leaving 18 bases between them. This CDR3 is built from 18 residues. Germline CDR1 MRHNA, CDR2 SNTAGT. The CDR3 protein is CASSVFALRPTTNEKLFF. As DNA, the CDR3 is TGTGCCAGCAGTGTTTTTGCCCTGAGACCGACAACTAATGAAAAACTGTTTTTT.

This clonotype showed up just a few times. The V gene is TRBV13, the J gene TRBJ1-1; 7 positions agree with TRBD1. The CDR3 spans 14 residues. Trimming took 7 bases from V and 1 from J; bases not matched to a gene: 6. Germline CDR1 is PRHDT and CDR2 is FYEKMQ (reference sequence). CDR3 sequence reads: CASNREGANTEAFF. As DNA, the CDR3 is TGTGCCAGCAATAGGGAGGGGGCGAACACTGAAGCTTTCTTT.

In its sample, this clonotype was seen a few times. The J gene is TRBJ1-5, the V gene TRBV6-1, with 7 bases identical to TRBD1. The trim removed 6 bases at V and 2 bases at J, leaving 1 base unmatched. CDR3 size: 13 residues. Germline CDR1 and CDR2: MNHNS and SASEGT. The CDR3 bases are TGTGCCAGCAGCGACAGGGGCAATCAGCCCCAGCATTTT. Protein: CASSDRGNQPQHF.

The chain carries TRBV9 and TRBJ2-3; 10 nucleotides agree with TRBD2. The length of the CDR3 is 17 residues. The ends lost 4 bases at V and 4 bases at J; junction bases unmatched: 12. Germline CDR1 reads SGDLS; CDR2 reads YYNGEE. Here the CDR3 DNA reads TGTGCCAGCAGCCAAGGGACTAGCGCGGATCCCGCAGATACGCAGTATTTT. Amino acids: CASSQGTSADPADTQYF.

This clonotype appeared many times. The J gene is TRBJ2-1, the V gene TRBV7-8, with D unclear. The CDR3 sequence is 15 residues long. The germline V and J ends were trimmed by 1 base and 8 bases, with 15 bases remaining between them. Germline loops: CDR1 SGHVS, CDR2 FQNEAQ. The CDR3 loop is CASSLGDTPDYEQFF. The CDR3 DNA sequence: TGTGCCAGCAGCTTAGGAGATACCCCTGACTATGAGCAGTTCTTC.

This clonotype was recorded a few times. This may be a read error: a much more frequent sequence differs by one nucleotide. The chain has TRBV28 and TRBJ2-5; 9 nucleotides match TRBD1. This CDR3 region has 15 residues. The V gene end was trimmed by 11 bases and the J gene end by 6 bases; junction bases not matched to a gene: 16. The germline gives CDR1 MDHEN, CDR2 SYDVKM. CDR3 coding DNA: TGTGCCGGCACCCCTAGGGGGACAGGGATGAAGACCCAGTACTTC. Translating it yields CAGTPRGTGMKTQYF.

Details on this clonotype: This may be a read error: a much more frequent sequence differs by one nucleotide. The rearrangement links TRBV20-1 to TRBJ2-7, with a tentative D call TRBD1 (7 bases). Per the germline V gene, CDR1 is DFQATT and CDR2 is SNEGSKA (reference sequence). The CDR3 sequence is 13 residues long. Between the trimmed V and J ends, which lost 3 bases and 1 base, there was a span of 10 bases. For the CDR3, the DNA is TGCAGTGCTAGGGCAGGGGGGTCCTACGAGCAGTACGTC. It is translated as CSARAGGSYEQYV.

This clonotype has a count of ten or more. The chain recombines TRBV3-1 with TRBJ1-5; D uncertain. V was clipped by 1 base and J by 5 bases, with 6 bases between them. Germline loops: CDR1 LGHDT, CDR2 YNNKEL (reference sequence). The CDR3 has 13 amino acids. The CDR3 region has the DNA TGTGCCAGCAGCCAAGGCACAGATCAGCCCCAGCATTTT. Translated: CASSQGTDQPQHF.

In its sample, this clonotype was seen many times. The chain has TRBV29-1 and TRBJ2-1; a weak D match, TRBD2 (6 bases). Looked up from germline, CDR1 is SQVTM and CDR2 is ANQGSEA. The CDR3 loop spans 14 amino acids. Trimming stripped 3 bases from V and 1 base from J, with 10 bases between. The CDR3 DNA sequence: TGCAGCGTTGACTACGGGGGATCCTACAATGAGCAGTTCTTC. Translated: CSVDYGGSYNEQFF.

This clonotype appeared a few times. The chain has TRBV29-1 and TRBJ2-2; 7 bases are shared with TRBD1. Germline CDR1 is SQVTM and CDR2 is ANQGSEA. The CDR3 totals 14 residues. V shed 6 bases and J 1 base; nucleotides not matched to a gene: 5. The DNA for the CDR3 is TGCAGCGTGGCCGGGACAGAGAACACCGGGGAGCTGTTTTTT. Translation gives CSVAGTENTGELFF.

The table lists this clonotype with many counts. V and J are TRBV7-2 and TRBJ2-1; D is perhaps TRBD2 (5 bases). Per germline, CDR1 SGHTA and CDR2 FQGNSA. The CDR3 sequence is 11 residues long. V was shortened by 5 bases and J by 12 bases, with 11 bases between the two germline ends. CDR3 sequence (DNA): TGTGCCAGCAGCCTCGTGGACTCGCAGTTCTTC. Its translation is CASSLVDSQFF.

This clonotype was observed many times. J is TRBJ2-7 and V is TRBV7-2; TRBD2 agrees at 10 bases. Trimming at V came to 5 bases and at J to 6 bases, leaving 7 bases not matched to a gene. Germline lookup yields CDR1 SGHTA and CDR2 FQGNSA. CDR3 length: 14 amino acids. CDR3 sequence reads: CASSPKREGPEQYF. The DNA for the CDR3 is TGTGCCAGCAGCCCCAAGCGGGAGGGCCCCGAGCAGTACTTC.

This clonotype has a count of ten or more. The V gene is TRBV2, the J gene TRBJ2-1; D unclear. The germline V gene encodes CDR1 SNHLY and CDR2 FYNNEI. The CDR3 contains 10 residues. Trimming shortened V by 4 bases and J by 9 bases, and 4 bases separated the two germline ends. The CDR3, as DNA: TGTGCCAGCAGTGGGGTTGAGCAGTTCTTC. Protein sequence: CASSGVEQFF.